These 20 T cell receptor beta chains share one sample of origin, sequenced in a study of blood T cells in healthy people across ages. A second PCR, run for roughly 7 to 11 cycles, used a sample-barcoded 5' primer plus a J-beta primer mix. Each CDR3 protein is one row after TCRdb ran MiXCR on the 5' RACE reads. This table has 1.4 million to 1.5 million distinct CDR3 sequences, roughly 40% appearing once. The specimen was blood. These TCRs come from a woman younger than 30 in good health.

The chain employs TRBV25-1 and TRBJ2-1, with D perhaps assigned TRBD1 or TRBD2 (5 bases each). CDR1 is MGHDK, CDR2 SYGVNS, per germline. The germline V and J ends were trimmed by 7 bases and 2 bases, with 15 bases remaining between them. This CDR3 contains 15 residues. CDR3 region: CASTFLGDTYNEQFF. The CDR3 DNA reads TGTGCCAGCACCTTTTTGGGGGATACCTACAATGAGCAGTTCTTC.

This clonotype has only a few counts. This rearrangement joins TRBV27 to TRBJ2-7; D unclear. Between the trimmed V and J ends, which lost 6 bases and 1 base, there was a span of 16 bases. CDR1 is MNHEY and CDR2 is SMNVEV in the germline V gene (reference sequence). The CDR3 runs 15 residues. CDR3 bases: TGTGCCAGCAGGCCGAACAGCCTATCTTCCTACGAGCAGTACTTC. As protein: CASRPNSLSSYEQYF.

The chain joins TRBV6-1 to TRBJ1-2; D unresolved. The germline V gene encodes CDR1 MNHNS and CDR2 SASEGT. V lost 0 bases and J 0 bases, leaving 11 bases between the germline ends. The CDR3 is 16 amino acids. CDR3 loop: CASSEALAGTNYGYTF. The DNA of the CDR3 is TGTGCCAGCAGTGAAGCGCTTGCCGGGACTAACTATGGCTACACCTTC.

The gene calls are TRBV3-1 and TRBJ2-7; TRBD1 matches 10 bases. The CDR3 contains 13 residues. Germline values: CDR1 LGHDT, CDR2 YNNKEL (reference sequence). V was pared by 4 bases and J by 6 bases, with 3 bases of the junction left unmatched. CDR3 bases: TGTGCCAGCAGCCGTGGGGACAGGGGCGAGCAGTACTTC. This codes for CASSRGDRGEQYF.

This chain joins TRBV5-5 and TRBJ2-7; TRBD1 might be the D (5 bases). This CDR3 has 16 amino acids. Per germline, CDR1 SGHKS and CDR2 YYEKEE (reference sequence). V shed 4 bases and J shed 7 bases, with 24 bases lying between them. The CDR3 is CASSLYRTREINEQYF. DNA of the CDR3: TGTGCCAGCAGCCTTTATCGGACACGAGAAATCAATGAGCAGTACTTC. The full variable domain, its missing parts supplied by reference TRBV5-5 and TRBJ2-7, is DAGVTQSPTHLIKTRGQQVTLRCSPISGHKSVSWYQQVLGQGPQFIFQYYEKEERGRGNFPDRFSARQFPNYSSELNVNALLLGDSALYLCASSLYRTREINEQYFGPGTRLTVT.

This chain connects TRBV5-1 to TRBJ2-3; weak D call: TRBD1 (6 bases). This CDR3 has 13 residues. The V end was cut by 5 bases, the J end by 4 bases, with 11 bases between. Germline CDR1 and CDR2: SGHRS and YFSETQ. DNA for the CDR3: TGCGCCAGCAGTGGAACAGGGCCAGATACGCAGTATTTT. Its translation is CASSGTGPDTQYF.

This clonotype was detected only a few times. The CDR3 sequence is CASSLGPLEGYTF. For the CDR3, the DNA is TGTGCCAGCAGCTTAGGGCCGCTGGAAGGCTACACCTTC. The chain is built from TRBV7-2 and TRBJ1-2; D is unclear. This CDR3 contains 13 residues. Germline loops: CDR1 SGHTA, CDR2 FQGNSA. Trimming took off 1 base at V and 8 bases at J, with 11 bases between the two ends.

There are a few counts of this clonotype. The V call is TRBV20-1, the J call TRBJ2-3, with D perhaps being TRBD1 or TRBD2 (6 bases each). Trimming stripped 6 bases from V and 2 bases from J, with 18 bases between. Germline V gives CDR1 DFQATT, CDR2 SNEGSKA (reference sequence). The CDR3 has 15 residues. In DNA form, the CDR3 reads TGCAGTGCGGGGGAACTCGGGGGCTCCACAGATACGCAGTATTTT. This encodes CSAGELGGSTDTQYF.

This clonotype was seen more than once but under ten times. The V and J genes are TRBV2 and TRBJ2-1; D is unresolved. The CDR3 consists of 14 residues. Per germline, CDR1 SNHLY and CDR2 FYNNEI. Trimming removed 3 bases from V and 8 bases from J, with 14 bases in between. The CDR3 protein is CASSDPGNTDEQFF. The CDR3, as DNA: TGTGCCAGCAGTGACCCTGGGAATACAGATGAGCAGTTCTTC.

This clonotype has at least ten counts. The V gene is TRBV20-1, the J gene TRBJ1-1; D perhaps matches TRBD1 (5 bases). Trimming took off 3 bases at V and 2 bases at J, with 7 bases between the two ends. The CDR3 extends over 12 amino acids. Looked up from germline, CDR1 is DFQATT and CDR2 is SNEGSKA (reference sequence). The CDR3 bases are TGCAGTGCTAGGCGGGACAACACTGAAGCTTTCTTT. Translated, it gives CSARRDNTEAFF.

The chain links TRBV7-6 to TRBJ1-6, with TRBD1 identical over 8 bases. Trimming at V came to 6 bases and at J to 8 bases, leaving 9 bases not matched to a gene. Germline CDR1 is SGHVS and CDR2 is FNYEAQ. This CDR3 region has 15 residues. The CDR3 protein is CASSSRTGRDSPLHF. The CDR3 DNA is TGTGCCAGCAGTAGCCGGACAGGGCGGGATTCACCCCTCCACTTT. Using reference TRBV7-6 and TRBJ1-6 for the parts outside the CDR3, the full variable domain is GAGVSQSPRYKVTKRGQDVALRCDPISGHVSLYWYRQALGQGPEFLTYFNYEAQQDKSGLPNDRFSAERPEGSISTLTIQRTEQRDSAMYRCASSSRTGRDSPLHFGNGTRLTVT.

The V gene is TRBV12-3 or TRBV12-4, the J gene TRBJ1-5; D perhaps matches TRBD1 (5 bases). CDR3 size: 14 residues. The V end lost 5 bases, the J end lost 7 bases, and 15 bases lay between the germline ends. CDR3 nucleotide sequence: TGTGCCAGCAGTCTGGGGACTCCCACCCAGCCCCAGCATTTT. It yields the protein CASSLGTPTQPQHF.

As concerns this clonotype: It may be a read error: a sequence one base away is much more abundant. V is TRBV6-2 or TRBV6-3 and J is TRBJ2-7, with unresolved D. The J call may be wrong; the DNA end is better matched by TRBJ2-5. Germline CDR1 is MNHEY and CDR2 is SVGEGT. This CDR3 spans 12 amino acids. The CDR3 loop is CANSWSQETQYF. CDR3 coding DNA: TGTGCCAACAGTTGGTCCCAAGAGACCCAGTACTTC.

V usage is TRBV12-3 or TRBV12-4 and J usage is TRBJ1-2; D gene ambiguous. This CDR3 region has 14 residues. Deletions cut 6 bases from V and 0 bases from J, with 11 bases between. The CDR3 loop reads CASRPNGANYGYTF. For the CDR3, the DNA is TGTGCCAGCAGGCCCAACGGAGCTAACTATGGCTACACCTTC.

This clonotype has ten or more counts. The gene calls are TRBV29-1 and TRBJ2-3; possibly TRBD1 for D (6 bases). Trimming cost V 7 bases and J 1 base, with 12 bases left between them. The CDR3 covers 13 residues. Looked up from germline, CDR1 is SQVTM and CDR2 is ANQGSEA. The CDR3 DNA is TGCAGCGCGCCGACAGGAGGCACAGATACGCAGTATTTT. Its protein product is CSAPTGGTDTQYF.

This clonotype has more than one count but fewer than ten. V and J are TRBV20-1 and TRBJ2-5; 9 bases are a match to TRBD2. Near its end, the DNA agrees better with TRBJ2-7, so the J call may be wrong. This CDR3 has 13 amino acids. The germline V gene has CDR1 DFQATT and CDR2 SNEGSKA (reference sequence). As DNA, the CDR3 is TGCAGTGTCCCGAGACTAGCGGTTTACGAGCAGTACTTC. It encodes CSVPRLAVYEQYF.

This clonotype came up a few times. V usage is TRBV6-5 and J usage is TRBJ2-4, with TRBD2 matching over 10 bases. The DNA matches TRBJ2-7 better at its end, which makes the J call doubtful. Germline lookup yields CDR1 MNHEY and CDR2 SVGAGI. This CDR3 is built from 16 residues. The CDR3 DNA is TGTGCCAGCAGTTACGAGACTAGCGGGCACCTCTTCGAGCAGTACTTC. Encoded protein: CASSYETSGHLFEQYF.

The chain couples TRBV3-1 to TRBJ2-5; the D call may be TRBD1 or TRBD2 (6 bases each). CDR1 and CDR2 (germline): LGHDT, YNNKEL (reference sequence). CDR3 length: 14 amino acids. V was cut by 4 bases and J by 11 bases, with 20 bases left in between. The CDR3 DNA sequence: TGTGCCAGCAGCCCACTAGGGGGGCACAATGAGCAGTACTTC. Translating gives CASSPLGGHNEQYF.

This clonotype has just a few counts. V gene TRBV12-3 or TRBV12-4 combines with J gene TRBJ2-3, with D maybe TRBD2 (7 bases). Trimming removed 6 bases at V and 4 bases at J, with 20 bases between. The CDR3 is 16 amino acids. The CDR3 reads CASRPPLGGGPDTQYF. Written as DNA, the CDR3 is TGTGCCAGCAGACCCCCATTGGGAGGGGGTCCAGATACGCAGTATTTT.

This sequence joins TRBV5-1 and TRBJ2-1; 13 positions match TRBD2. The DNA end is more similar to TRBJ2-7, so the J call may be wrong. CDR1 is SGHRS, CDR2 YFSETQ, per germline. The CDR3 is 17 amino acids. The CDR3 here is CASSIRTSGSSYNEQYF. CDR3 in DNA: TGCGCCAGCAGCATACGGACTAGCGGGAGCTCCTACAATGAGCAGTACTTC.